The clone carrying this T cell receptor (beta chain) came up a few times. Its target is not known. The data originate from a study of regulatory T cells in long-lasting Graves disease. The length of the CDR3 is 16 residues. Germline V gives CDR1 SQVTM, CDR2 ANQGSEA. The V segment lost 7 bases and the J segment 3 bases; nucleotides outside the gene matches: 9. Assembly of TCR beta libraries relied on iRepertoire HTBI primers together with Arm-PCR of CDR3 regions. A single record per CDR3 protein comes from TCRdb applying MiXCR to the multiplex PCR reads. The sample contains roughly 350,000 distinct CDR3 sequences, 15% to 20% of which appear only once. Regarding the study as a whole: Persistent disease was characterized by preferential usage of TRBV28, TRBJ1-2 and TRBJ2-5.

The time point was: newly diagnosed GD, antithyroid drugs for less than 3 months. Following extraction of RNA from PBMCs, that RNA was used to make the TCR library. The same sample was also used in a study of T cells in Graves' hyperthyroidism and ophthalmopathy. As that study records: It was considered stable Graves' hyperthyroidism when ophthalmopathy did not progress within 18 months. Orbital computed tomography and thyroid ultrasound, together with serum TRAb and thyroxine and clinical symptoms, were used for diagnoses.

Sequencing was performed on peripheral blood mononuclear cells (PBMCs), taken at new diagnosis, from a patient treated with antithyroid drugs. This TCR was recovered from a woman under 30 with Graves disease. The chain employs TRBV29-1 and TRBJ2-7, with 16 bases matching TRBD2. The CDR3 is CSALGTSGGALYEQYF. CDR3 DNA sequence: TGCAGCGCCTTGGGGACTAGCGGGGGGGCCCTCTACGAGCAGTACTTC.